This T cell receptor beta chain stems from a study of T cell responses to AZD1222 COVID-19 vaccine. Generated by immunoSEQ multiplex PCR, the TCRdb table keeps only in-frame clones and is missing some. The table includes more than 150,000 clones, roughly 88% detected once. V was pared by 6 bases and J by 9 bases, with 9 bases between. The CDR3 runs to 12 residues. The clonotype originates from an adult in good health. V gene TRBV12-3 or TRBV12-4 combines with J gene TRBJ1-6; D gene ambiguous. The sample here was peripheral blood, taken on day 0 of AZD1222 vaccination. The CDR3 region is CASSPDTSPLHF. In DNA, the CDR3 is TGTGCCAGCAGCCCTGACACTTCACCCCTCCACTTT.